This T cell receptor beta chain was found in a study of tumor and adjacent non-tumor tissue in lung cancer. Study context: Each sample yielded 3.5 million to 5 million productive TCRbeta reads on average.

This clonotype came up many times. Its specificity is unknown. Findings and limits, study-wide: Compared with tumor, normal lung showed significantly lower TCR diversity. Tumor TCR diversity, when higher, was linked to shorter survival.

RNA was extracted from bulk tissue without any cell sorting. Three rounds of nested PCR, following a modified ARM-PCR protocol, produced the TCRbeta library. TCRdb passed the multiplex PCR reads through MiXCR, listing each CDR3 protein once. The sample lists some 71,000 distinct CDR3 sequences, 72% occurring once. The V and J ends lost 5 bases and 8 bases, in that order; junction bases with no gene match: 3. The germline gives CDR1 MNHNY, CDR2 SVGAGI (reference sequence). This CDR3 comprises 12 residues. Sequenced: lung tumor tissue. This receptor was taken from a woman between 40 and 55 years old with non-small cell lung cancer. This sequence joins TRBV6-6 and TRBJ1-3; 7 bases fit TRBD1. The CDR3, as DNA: TGTGCCAGCAGTAGACAGGGAGACACCATATATTTT. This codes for CASSRQGDTIYF.